The 13 T cell receptor beta chains below come from one sample, sequenced in a study of blood T cell repertoires in COVID-19. Assay used: immunoSEQ multiplex PCR; TCRdb lists only in-frame clones, some missing. Altogether 200,000 to 250,000 clones are present, approximately 82% being singletons, with the ten largest covering under 2%. Specimen: peripheral blood. The receptors shown here come from a woman of 80 years or more with acute or convalescent COVID-19.

The chain employs TRBV5-8 and TRBJ2-7; unclear D gene. Germline assignment: CDR1 SGHTS and CDR2 YDEGEE. This CDR3 has 15 amino acids. V lost 2 bases and J 2 bases, leaving 14 bases between the germline ends. This CDR3 is CASSFIRLDAYEQYF. The CDR3 DNA follows: TGTGCCAGCAGCTTCATCAGGTTGGATGCCTACGAGCAGTACTTC. Complete variable domain (other parts from reference TRBV5-8 and TRBJ2-7): EAGVTQSPTHLIKTRGQQATLRCSPISGHTSVYWYQQALGLGLQFLLWYDEGEERNRGNFPPRFSGRQFPNYSSELNVNALELEDSALYLCASSFIRLDAYEQYFGPGTRLTVT.

The V and J genes are TRBV7-9 and TRBJ1-4; 8 positions match TRBD1. From germline, CDR1 is SEHNR and CDR2 FQNEAQ (reference sequence). V lost 1 base and J lost 4; bases outside the gene matches: 2. CDR3 length: 15 residues. CDR3 sequence: CASSLGGQVNEKLFF. Here the CDR3 DNA reads TGTGCCAGCAGCTTAGGGGGACAGGTTAATGAAAAACTGTTTTTT.

The CDR3 DNA sequence: TGTGCCAGCAGCGTAGGCCTGAGCCCCCATGAGCAGTTCTTC. This encodes CASSVGLSPHEQFF. The rearrangement links TRBV9 to TRBJ2-1; D remains unclear. The CDR3 runs 14 residues. Germline CDR1 and CDR2: SGDLS and YYNGEE. V was cut by 0 bases and J by 8 bases, with 12 bases left in between.

The rearrangement links TRBV7-8 to TRBJ2-3; perhaps TRBD2 as D (6 bases). The CDR3 runs to 14 residues. Germline lookup yields CDR1 SGHVS and CDR2 FQNEAQ. V was clipped by 1 base and J by 6 bases, with 11 bases between them. The CDR3 sequence is CASSLELASDTQYF. DNA for the CDR3: TGTGCCAGCAGCTTAGAACTAGCTAGCGATACGCAGTATTTT.

The chain has TRBV2 and TRBJ2-7, with TRBD1 as a possible D gene (6 bases). The V gene lost 8 bases and the J gene lost 9 bases, with 20 bases spanning the gap. This CDR3 is built from 13 residues. Germline V CDR1 and CDR2: SNHLY, FYNNEI. CDR3 region: CASYPGQSVRQYF. Here the CDR3 DNA reads TGTGCCAGCTATCCCGGACAGAGCGTTCGGCAGTACTTC.

The gene calls are TRBV24-1 and TRBJ1-5; the D gene is possibly TRBD1 (5 bases). The CDR3 has 14 residues. Germline assignment: CDR1 KGHDR and CDR2 SFDVKD. Trimming cost V 3 bases and J 11 bases, with 16 bases left between them. The CDR3 bases are TGTGCCACCAGTGATCGACAGCCACCCGGATCCCAGCATTTT. This sequence encodes CATSDRQPPGSQHF.

This chain connects TRBV19 to TRBJ2-1; D might be TRBD1 (5 bases). V lost 7 bases and J lost 5, with 18 bases in between. CDR3 length: 15 residues. The V gene's germline CDR1 is LNHDA and CDR2 SQIVND (reference sequence). The chain's CDR3 is CASTGQMGLNNEQFF. The CDR3 nucleotides read TGTGCCAGTACCGGACAAATGGGTCTCAACAATGAGCAGTTCTTC.

This chain connects TRBV19 to TRBJ2-7, with 9 bases that match TRBD2. The V gene end was trimmed by 5 bases and the J gene end by 1 base; junction bases not matched to a gene: 12. Germline assignment: CDR1 LNHDA and CDR2 SQIVND (reference sequence). This CDR3 spans 17 amino acids. In nucleotides, the CDR3 is TGTGCCAGTAGTGCGGGGGGACTAGCCTCCGGGTCCTACGAGCAGTACTTC. Its translation: CASSAGGLASGSYEQYF.

The chain has TRBV7-2 and TRBJ1-5; D is unclear. The CDR3 contains 16 residues. The V end lost 7 bases, the J end lost 0 bases, and 16 bases lay between the germline ends. Germline assignment: CDR1 SGHTA and CDR2 FQGNSA. The CDR3 bases are TGTGCCAGCACCCCAGGCCCCTTGGATAGCAATCAGCCCCAGCATTTT. This codes for CASTPGPLDSNQPQHF.

The chain links TRBV30 to TRBJ2-1; TRBD2 matches at 13 bases. Trimming cost V 0 bases and J 8 bases; bases outside gene matches: 7. The CDR3 contains 16 residues. CDR1 GTSNPN and CDR2 SVGIG come from the germline V gene (reference sequence). The CDR3 sequence: CAWSVGLAGVFDEQFF. CDR3 DNA sequence: TGTGCCTGGAGTGTAGGACTAGCGGGAGTTTTTGATGAGCAGTTCTTC.

The V gene is TRBV24-1, the J gene TRBJ2-1, with TRBD1 identical over 7 bases. Germline V lookup: CDR1 KGHDR, CDR2 SFDVKD. The V and J ends lost 9 bases and 7 bases, in that order; junction bases with no gene match: 8. The CDR3 runs 13 residues. The CDR3 loop is CATRETGTNEQFF. The CDR3 coding sequence is TGTGCCACCCGAGAGACAGGGACAAATGAGCAGTTCTTC.

This chain joins TRBV14 and TRBJ1-2; 7 bases are a match to TRBD1. Germline CDR1 reads SGHDN; CDR2 reads FVKESK. Germline trimming cut 2 bases from V and 0 bases from J; bases unmatched to any gene: 6. The length of the CDR3 is 16 residues. This CDR3 is CASSQNRGKANYGYTF. The CDR3 DNA is TGTGCCAGCAGCCAAAACAGGGGTAAAGCTAACTATGGCTACACCTTC.

The V and J genes are TRBV6-6 and TRBJ2-5; 8 bases map to TRBD2. The CDR3 covers 14 residues. CDR1 is MNHNY and CDR2 is SVGAGI in the germline V gene (reference sequence). Trimming cost V 10 bases and J 7 bases; bases outside gene matches: 14. CDR3 in amino acids: CATTGPSGPGTQYF. DNA for the CDR3: TGTGCCACCACAGGCCCTAGCGGGCCAGGGACCCAGTACTTC.